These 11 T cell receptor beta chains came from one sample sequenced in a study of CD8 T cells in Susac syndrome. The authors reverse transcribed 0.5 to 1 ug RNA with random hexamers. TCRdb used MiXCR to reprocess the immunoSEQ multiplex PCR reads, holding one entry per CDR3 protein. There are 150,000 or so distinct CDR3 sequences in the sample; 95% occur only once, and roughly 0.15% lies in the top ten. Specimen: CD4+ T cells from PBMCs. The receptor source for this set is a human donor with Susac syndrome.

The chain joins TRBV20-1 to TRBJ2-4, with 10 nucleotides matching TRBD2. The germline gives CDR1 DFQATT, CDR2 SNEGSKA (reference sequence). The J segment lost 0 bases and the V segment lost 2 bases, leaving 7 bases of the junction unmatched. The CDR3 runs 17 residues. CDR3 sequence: CSARRLAGALAKNIQYF. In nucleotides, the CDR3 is TGCAGTGCTAGACGGCTAGCGGGGGCCCTAGCCAAAAACATTCAGTACTTC.

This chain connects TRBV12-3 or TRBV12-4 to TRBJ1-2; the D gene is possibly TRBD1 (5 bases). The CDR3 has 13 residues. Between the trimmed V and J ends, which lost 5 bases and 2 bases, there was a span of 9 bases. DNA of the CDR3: TGTGCCAGCAGTGTGACAGAGAACTATGGCTACACCTTC. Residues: CASSVTENYGYTF.

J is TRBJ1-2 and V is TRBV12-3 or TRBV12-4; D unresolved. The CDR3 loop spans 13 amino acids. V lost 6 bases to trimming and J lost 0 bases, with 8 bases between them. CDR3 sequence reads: CASRFGSNYGYTF. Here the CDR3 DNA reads TGTGCCAGCAGGTTCGGATCTAACTATGGCTACACCTTC.

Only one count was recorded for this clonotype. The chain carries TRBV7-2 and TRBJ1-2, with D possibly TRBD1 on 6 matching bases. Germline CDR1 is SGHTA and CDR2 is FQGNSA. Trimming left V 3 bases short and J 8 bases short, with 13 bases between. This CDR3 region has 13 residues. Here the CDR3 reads CASSFRTEGGYTF. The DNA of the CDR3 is TGTGCCAGCAGCTTTAGGACAGAAGGAGGCTACACCTTC. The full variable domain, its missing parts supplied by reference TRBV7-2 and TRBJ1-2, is GAGVSQSPSNKVTEKGKDVELRCDPISGHTALYWYRQSLGQGLEFLIYFQGNSAPDKSGLPSDRFSAERTGGSVSTLTIQRTQQEDSAVYLCASSFRTEGGYTFGSGTRLTVV.

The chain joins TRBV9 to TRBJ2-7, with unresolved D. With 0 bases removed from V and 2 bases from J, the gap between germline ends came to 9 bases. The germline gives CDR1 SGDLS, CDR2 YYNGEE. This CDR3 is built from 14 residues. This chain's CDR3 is CASSVGQDAYEQYF. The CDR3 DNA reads TGTGCCAGCAGCGTAGGGCAGGATGCCTACGAGCAGTACTTC.

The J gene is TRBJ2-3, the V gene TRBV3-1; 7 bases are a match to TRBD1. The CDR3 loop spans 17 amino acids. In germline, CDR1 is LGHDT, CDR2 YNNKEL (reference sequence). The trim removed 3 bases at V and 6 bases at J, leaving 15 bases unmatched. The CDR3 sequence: CASSHYRTGAFSDTQYF. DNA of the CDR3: TGTGCCAGCAGCCATTACCGAACAGGGGCCTTTTCGGATACGCAGTATTTT.

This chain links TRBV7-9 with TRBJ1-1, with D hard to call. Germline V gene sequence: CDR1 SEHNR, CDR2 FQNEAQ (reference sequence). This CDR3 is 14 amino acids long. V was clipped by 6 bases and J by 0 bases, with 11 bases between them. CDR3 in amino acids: CASSRNSMNTEAFF. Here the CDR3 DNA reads TGTGCCAGCAGTCGGAACTCCATGAACACTGAAGCTTTCTTT.

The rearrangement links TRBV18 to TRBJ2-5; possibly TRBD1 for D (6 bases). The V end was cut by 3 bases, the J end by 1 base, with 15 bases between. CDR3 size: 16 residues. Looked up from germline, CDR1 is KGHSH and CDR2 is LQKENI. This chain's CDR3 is CASSPYTPGAQETQYF. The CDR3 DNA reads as TGTGCCAGCTCACCCTACACTCCAGGGGCCCAAGAGACCCAGTACTTC.

CDR3 nucleotides: TGTGCCTGGAGTGTTGGGGGGGAGTCTGGCTACACCTTC. This encodes CAWSVGGESGYTF. This sequence joins TRBV30 and TRBJ1-2; D possibly corresponds to TRBD1 (5 bases). Between the trimmed V and J ends, which lost 0 bases and 7 bases, there was a span of 12 bases. The CDR3 loop spans 13 amino acids. CDR1 is GTSNPN and CDR2 is SVGIG in the germline V gene (reference sequence).

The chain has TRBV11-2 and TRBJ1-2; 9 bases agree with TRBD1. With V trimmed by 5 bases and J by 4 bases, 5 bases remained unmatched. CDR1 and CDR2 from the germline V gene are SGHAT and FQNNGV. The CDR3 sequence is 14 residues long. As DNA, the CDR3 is TGTGCCAGCAGCCCCCGGACAGGGGTCTATGGCTACACCTTC. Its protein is CASSPRTGVYGYTF.

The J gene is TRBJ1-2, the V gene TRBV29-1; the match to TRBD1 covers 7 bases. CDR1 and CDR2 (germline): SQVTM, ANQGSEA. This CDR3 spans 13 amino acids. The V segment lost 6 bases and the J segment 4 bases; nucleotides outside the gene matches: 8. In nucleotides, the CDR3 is TGCAGCGTAGGGACAGCAGGTTTCTATGGCTACACCTTC. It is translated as CSVGTAGFYGYTF.